What follows describes a single TCR beta chain. These data originate in a study of blood T cell repertoires in COVID-19. The CDR3 runs 15 residues. V shed 7 bases and J 7 bases; nucleotides not matched to a gene: 12. CDR1 is MNHEY, CDR2 SMNVEV, per germline (reference sequence). Some clones are missing from TCRdb's copy, which holds only in-frame ones; the method was immunoSEQ multiplex PCR. The top ten clones hold 0.7% to 1% of a sample with roughly 250,000 clones, about 85% of them seen once. The source is a human donor with COVID-19, enrolled during active disease. The donor label of this sample is uncertain. The chain is built from TRBV27 and TRBJ2-7, with 11 bases that match TRBD2. Source material: peripheral blood. Here the CDR3 DNA reads TGTGCCAGCAAAGCCTGGACTAGCGGGCGCCTGGAGCAGTACTTC. This codes for CASKAWTSGRLEQYF.